This T cell receptor beta chain was retrieved from a study of T cell responses to AZD1222 COVID-19 vaccine (dated by TCRdb to the early 2020s). Background on the whole study: AZD1222 recipients with second doses at about 4 weeks or about 12 weeks were pooled, because spike-specific TCR depth and breadth did not differ between schedules. A total of 233 trial participants underwent TCR sequencing, of whom approximately 210 received two doses of AZD1222 and about 25 received two doses of the MenACWY control vaccine. Trial participants were enrolled by age into 18-55, 56-69 and 70-plus year subgroups, with approximately 150, 28 and 58 TCR-sequenced participants respectively.

The time point label corresponds to: baseline before first vaccination. Samples from vaccinated people were obtained from the UK trials COV001 and COV002, which included a single-blind randomized controlled phase 2/3 trial of AZD1222 (ChAdOx1 nCoV-19) in healthy adults. For TCRbeta chain sequencing, PBMC samples from trial participants were taken at day 0 and at day 28 after the second dose. The CDR3 regions of human TCRbeta chains were analyzed by immunosequencing. Per the original workflow: Repertoire TCRs were checked for matches against a reference library of SARS-CoV-2-specific TCRs that had been generated using the MIRA antigen-specificity platform. Breadth was defined as the fraction of unique TCRs that were SARS-CoV-2-associated, and depth was defined as the fraction of total T cells that were SARS-CoV-2-associated. Using the MIRA data, each spike-specific TCR was assigned both to the spike region to which the TCR was reactive and to a CD4 or CD8 class. Log10-transformed breadth and depth values were compared by one-way ANOVA with Sidak's multiple comparisons tests. As stored in TCRdb, this immuneACCESS dataset retains in-frame rearrangements with V and J assigned. A fraction of the clones does not appear; measured against another copy, unresolved V genes explain less than half of the discrepancy, and the remainder lacks a known reason. From that table come the V and J calls and clone size; the DNA was used to work out D and trimming. The sample table holds about 180,000 clones, of which around nine tenths were seen once. The top ten clonotypes cover around 7.9% of the sample.

Results and caveats for the whole study, not just this receptor: Participants were mostly white British and included more females than males, and it was suggested by the authors that clonal diversity may have been underestimated. CD4 TCRs associated with the vaccine covered the entire spike protein, and the dominant responses were in regions 160-218 and 743-854. Reportedly, close to half of the unique spike-specific TCRs recognized epitopes lying outside the regions that are mutated in the B.1.351 and B.1.1.7 variants. Because no day 14 peak-response samples were available, repertoires were characterized only after the peak T cell response. In the small 56-69-year group, the increase in depth fell short of significance, most likely because of low power. Conclusions about previously exposed vaccinees were limited because only five to seven AZD1222 recipients were SARS-CoV-2 seropositive at baseline. After two AZD1222 doses, both the breadth and the depth of spike-specific TCRs were significantly higher than at day 0 and than in MenACWY recipients.

Turning to this clone: Its antigen target is currently unknown. No quality values exist for individual bases; no much larger clone is one base distant.

The sequencing here drew on peripheral blood, taken on day 0 of AZD1222 vaccination. This clonotype was obtained from an adult in good health.

The CDR3 region reads CAISRTGGQDEKLFF. The bases read TGTGCCATCAGTCGAACAGGGGGGCAGGATGAAAAACTGTTTTTT. This chain is built from TRBV10-3 and TRBJ1-4, with TRBD1 identical over 8 junction bases. CDR1 and CDR2 are read off the germline V gene as ENHRY and SYGVKD. The CDR3 holds 15 amino acids from the cysteine to the phenylalanine. The retained sequence is limited to the CDR3, 45 bases, with the frame set at the first base. Clipping removes 5 bases from V and 6 bases from J, with 8 as the unmatched junction base count.